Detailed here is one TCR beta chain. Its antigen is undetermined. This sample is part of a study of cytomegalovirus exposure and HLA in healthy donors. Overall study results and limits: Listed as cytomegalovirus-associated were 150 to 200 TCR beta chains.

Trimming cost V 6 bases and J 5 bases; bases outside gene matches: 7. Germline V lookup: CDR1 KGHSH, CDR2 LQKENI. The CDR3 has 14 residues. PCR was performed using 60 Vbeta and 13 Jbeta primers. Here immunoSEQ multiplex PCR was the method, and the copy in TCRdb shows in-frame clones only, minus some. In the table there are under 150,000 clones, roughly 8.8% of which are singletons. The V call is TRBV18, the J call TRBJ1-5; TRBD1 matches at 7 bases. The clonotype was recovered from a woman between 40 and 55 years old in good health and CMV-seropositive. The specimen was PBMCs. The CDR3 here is CASSRQGSDQPQHF. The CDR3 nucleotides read TGTGCCAGCTCTCGACAGGGATCGGATCAGCCCCAGCATTTT.